This T cell receptor (beta chain) was recorded in a study of blood T cells in healthy people across ages. Drawing of peripheral blood yielded approximately 10 milliliters from each donor. Notes on this clonotype: What it recognizes is unknown.

The authors ran a second PCR of about 6 to 11 cycles using a sample-barcoded 5' primer and a J-beta primer mix. A template-switch adaptor containing 12 random nucleotides labeled each cDNA molecule. A minimum of 2.5 million CDR3-containing paired-end reads was obtained for each sample. TCRdb passed the 5' RACE reads through MiXCR, listing each CDR3 protein once. The top ten clones hold around 21% of a sample with about 720,000 distinct CDR3 sequences, over 20% of them seen once. The study, taken as a whole, reports: Diversity of TCR beta per million T cells declined in a roughly linear way with age.

Source material: blood. The TCR was taken from a man between 65 and 79 years old in good health.

The CDR3 region has the DNA TGCAGTGCTAGAGCCGGGACAGGGTTTCCCTACGAGCAGTACTTC. Translating gives CSARAGTGFPYEQYF. The rearrangement joins TRBV20-1 to TRBJ2-7, with 9 bases identical to TRBD1. The germline CDR1 and CDR2 sequences are DFQATT and SNEGSKA (reference sequence). V lost 1 base to trimming and J lost 2 bases; unmatched junction nucleotides: 6. The CDR3 length is 15 residues.